The present T cell receptor beta chain was sequenced within a study of T cell changes during pregnancy in multiple sclerosis. The method was immunoSEQ multiplex PCR; TCRdb's version includes in-frame clones alone and lacks a portion of them. The sample carries tens of thousands of clones, around 93% recorded once. In germline, CDR1 is SGHTA, CDR2 FQGNSA. V shed 1 base, J shed 8 bases, and the junction held 10 bases outside the gene matches. This CDR3 comprises 15 residues. Source: peripheral blood, taken after pregnancy. The TCR originated in a female donor with multiple sclerosis, enrolled in a pregnancy study. J is TRBJ1-2 and V is TRBV7-2, with 7 bases that match TRBD1. The CDR3 bases are TGTGCCAGCAGCTTAGACGCGACAGGGACGGTAGGCTACACCTTC. Its translation: CASSLDATGTVGYTF.